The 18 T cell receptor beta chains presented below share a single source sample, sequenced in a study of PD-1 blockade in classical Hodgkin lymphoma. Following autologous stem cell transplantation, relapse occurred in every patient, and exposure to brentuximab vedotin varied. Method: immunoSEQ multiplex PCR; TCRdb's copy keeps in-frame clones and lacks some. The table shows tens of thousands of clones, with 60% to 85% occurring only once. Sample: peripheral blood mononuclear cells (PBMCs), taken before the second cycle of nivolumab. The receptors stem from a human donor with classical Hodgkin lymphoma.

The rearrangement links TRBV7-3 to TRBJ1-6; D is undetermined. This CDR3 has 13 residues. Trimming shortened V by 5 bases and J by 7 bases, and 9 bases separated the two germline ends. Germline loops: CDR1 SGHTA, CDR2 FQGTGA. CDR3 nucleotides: TGTGCCAGCAGCCAATCCGGGAATTCACCCCTCCACTTT. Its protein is CASSQSGNSPLHF.

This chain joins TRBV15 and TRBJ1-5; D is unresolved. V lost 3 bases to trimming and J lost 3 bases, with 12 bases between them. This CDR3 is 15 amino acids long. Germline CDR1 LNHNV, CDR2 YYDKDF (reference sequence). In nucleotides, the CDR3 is TGTGCCACCAGCAGGGGCATACAGTTCAATCAGCCCCAGCATTTT. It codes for CATSRGIQFNQPQHF.

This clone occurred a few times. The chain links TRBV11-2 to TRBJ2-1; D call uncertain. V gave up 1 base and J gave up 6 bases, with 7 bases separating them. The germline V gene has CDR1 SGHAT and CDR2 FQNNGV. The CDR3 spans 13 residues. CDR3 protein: CASSLVSPNEQFF. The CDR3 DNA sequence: TGTGCCAGCAGCTTAGTATCCCCCAATGAGCAGTTCTTC. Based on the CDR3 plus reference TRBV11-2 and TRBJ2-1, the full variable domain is EAGVAQSPRYKIIEKRQSVAFWCNPISGHATLYWYQQILGQGPKLLIQFQNNGVVDDSQLPKDRFSAERLKGVDSTLKIQPAKLEDSAVYLCASSLVSPNEQFFGPGTRLTVL.

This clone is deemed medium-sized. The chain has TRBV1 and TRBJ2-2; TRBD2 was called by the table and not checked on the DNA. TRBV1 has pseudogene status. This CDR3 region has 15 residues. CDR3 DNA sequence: TGCACCACCTCACTGGGGGGGGCCTTCACCGGGGAGCTGTTTTTT. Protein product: CTTSLGGAFTGELFF.

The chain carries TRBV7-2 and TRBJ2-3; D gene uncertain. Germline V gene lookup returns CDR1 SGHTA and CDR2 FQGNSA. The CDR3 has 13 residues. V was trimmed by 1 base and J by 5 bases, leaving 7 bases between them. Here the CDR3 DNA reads TGTGCCAGCAGCTTAGGGCCCCTAGATACGCAGTATTTT. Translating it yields CASSLGPLDTQYF.

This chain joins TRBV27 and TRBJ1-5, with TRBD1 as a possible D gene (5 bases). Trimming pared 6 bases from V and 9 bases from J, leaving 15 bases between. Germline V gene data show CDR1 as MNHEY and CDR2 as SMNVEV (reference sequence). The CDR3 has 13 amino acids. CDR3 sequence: CASRFLREGPQHF. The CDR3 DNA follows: TGTGCCAGCAGATTCCTCAGGGAGGGGCCCCAGCATTTT.

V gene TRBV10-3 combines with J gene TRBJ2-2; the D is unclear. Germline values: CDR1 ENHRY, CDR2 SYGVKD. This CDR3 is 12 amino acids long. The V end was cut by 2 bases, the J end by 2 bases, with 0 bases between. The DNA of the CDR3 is TGTGCCATCAGTGAGAACACCGGGGAGCTGTTTTTT. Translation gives CAISENTGELFF.

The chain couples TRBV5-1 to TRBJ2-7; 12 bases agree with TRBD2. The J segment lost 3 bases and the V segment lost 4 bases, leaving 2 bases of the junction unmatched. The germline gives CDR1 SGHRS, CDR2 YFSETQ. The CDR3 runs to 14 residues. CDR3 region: CASSVGLAGYEQYF. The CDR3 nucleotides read TGCGCCAGCAGCGTGGGACTAGCGGGCTACGAGCAGTACTTC. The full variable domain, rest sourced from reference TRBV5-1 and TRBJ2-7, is KAGVTQTPRYLIKTRGQQVTLSCSPISGHRSVSWYQQTPGQGLQFLFEYFSETQRNKGNFPGRFSGRQFSNSRSEMNVSTLELGDSALYLCASSVGLAGYEQYFGPGTRLTVT.

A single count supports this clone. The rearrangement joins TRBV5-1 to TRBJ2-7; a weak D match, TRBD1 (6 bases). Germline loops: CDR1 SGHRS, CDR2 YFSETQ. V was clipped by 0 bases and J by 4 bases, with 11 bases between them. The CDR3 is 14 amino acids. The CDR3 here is CASSLGQGRYEQYF. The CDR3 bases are TGCGCCAGCAGCTTGGGGCAGGGGAGATACGAGCAGTACTTC.

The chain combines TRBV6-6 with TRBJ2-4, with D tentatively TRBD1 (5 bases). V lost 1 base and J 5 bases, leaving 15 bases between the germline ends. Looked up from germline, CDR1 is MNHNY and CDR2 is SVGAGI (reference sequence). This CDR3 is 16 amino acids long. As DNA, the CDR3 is TGTGCCAGCAGTTACTTTCCGGCTGAAGGGGAAAACATTCAGTACTTC. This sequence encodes CASSYFPAEGENIQYF.

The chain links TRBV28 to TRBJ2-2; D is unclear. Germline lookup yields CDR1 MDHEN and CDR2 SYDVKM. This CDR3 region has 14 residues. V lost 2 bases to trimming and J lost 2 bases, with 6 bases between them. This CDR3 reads CASSLMANTGELFF. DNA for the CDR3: TGTGCCAGCAGTTTAATGGCTAACACCGGGGAGCTGTTTTTT.

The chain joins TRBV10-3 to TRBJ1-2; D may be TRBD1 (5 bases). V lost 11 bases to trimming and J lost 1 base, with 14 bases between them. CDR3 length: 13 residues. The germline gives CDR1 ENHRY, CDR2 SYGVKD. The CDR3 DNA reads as TGTGCCGCCGTGGGGGTTCTTAACTATGGCTACACCTTC. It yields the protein CAAVGVLNYGYTF.

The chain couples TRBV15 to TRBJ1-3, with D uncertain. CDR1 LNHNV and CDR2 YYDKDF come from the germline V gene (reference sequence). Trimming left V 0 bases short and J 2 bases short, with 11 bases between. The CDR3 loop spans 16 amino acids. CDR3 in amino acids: CATSRDRRTAGNTIYF. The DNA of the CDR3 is TGTGCCACCAGCAGAGATCGCCGGACCGCTGGAAACACCATATATTTT.

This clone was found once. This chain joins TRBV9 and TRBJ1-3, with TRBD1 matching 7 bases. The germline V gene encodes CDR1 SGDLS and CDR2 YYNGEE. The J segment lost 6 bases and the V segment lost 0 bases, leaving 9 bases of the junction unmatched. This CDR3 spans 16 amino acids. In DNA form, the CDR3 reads TGTGCCAGCAGCGTAGCAACAGGGGTGTACGAAAACACCATATATTTT. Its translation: CASSVATGVYENTIYF. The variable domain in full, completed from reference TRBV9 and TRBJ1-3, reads DSGVTQTPKHLITATGQRVTLRCSPRSGDLSVYWYQQSLDQGLQFLIQYYNGEERAKGNILERFSAQQFPDLHSELNLSSLELGDSALYFCASSVATGVYENTIYFGEGSWLTVV.

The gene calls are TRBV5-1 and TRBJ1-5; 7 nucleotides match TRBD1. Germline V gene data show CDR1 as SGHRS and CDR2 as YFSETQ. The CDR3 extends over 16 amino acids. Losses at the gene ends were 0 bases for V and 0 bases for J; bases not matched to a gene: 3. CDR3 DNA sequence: TGCGCCAGCAGCTTGGGAACAGGGGTTAGCAATCAGCCCCAGCATTTT. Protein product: CASSLGTGVSNQPQHF.

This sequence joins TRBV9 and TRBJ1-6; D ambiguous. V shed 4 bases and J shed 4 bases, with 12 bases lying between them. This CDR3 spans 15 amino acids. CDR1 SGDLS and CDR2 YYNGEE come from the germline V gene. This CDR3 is CASSPLPTYNSPLHF. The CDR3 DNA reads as TGTGCCAGCAGCCCGCTCCCAACATATAATTCACCCCTCCACTTT.

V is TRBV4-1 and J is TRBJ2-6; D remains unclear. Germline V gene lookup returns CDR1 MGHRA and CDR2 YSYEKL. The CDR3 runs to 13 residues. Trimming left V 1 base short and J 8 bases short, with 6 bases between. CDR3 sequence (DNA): TGCGCCAGCAGCCAAGTCACAACCAACGTCCTGACTTTC. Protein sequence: CASSQVTTNVLTF.

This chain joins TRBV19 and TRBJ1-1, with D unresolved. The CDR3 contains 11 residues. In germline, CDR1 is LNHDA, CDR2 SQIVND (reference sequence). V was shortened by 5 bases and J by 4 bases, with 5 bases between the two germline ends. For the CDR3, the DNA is TGTGCCAGTAGTCACCCCACTGAAGCTTTCTTT. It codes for CASSHPTEAFF.